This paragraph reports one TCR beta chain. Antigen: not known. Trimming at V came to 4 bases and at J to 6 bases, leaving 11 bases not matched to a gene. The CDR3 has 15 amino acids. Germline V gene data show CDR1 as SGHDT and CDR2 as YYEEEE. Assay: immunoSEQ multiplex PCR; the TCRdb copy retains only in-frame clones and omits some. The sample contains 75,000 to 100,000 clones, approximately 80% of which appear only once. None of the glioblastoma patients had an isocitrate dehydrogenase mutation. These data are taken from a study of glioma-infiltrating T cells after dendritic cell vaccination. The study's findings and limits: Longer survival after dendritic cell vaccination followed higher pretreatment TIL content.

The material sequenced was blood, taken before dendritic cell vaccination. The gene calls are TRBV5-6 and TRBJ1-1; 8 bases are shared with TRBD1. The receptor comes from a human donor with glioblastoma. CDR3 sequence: CASSPTDRGGAEAFF. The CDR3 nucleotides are TGTGCCAGCAGCCCTACTGACAGGGGAGGTGCTGAAGCTTTCTTT.